This TCR beta chain was observed in a study of blood T cells in healthy people across ages. Study-wide results and caveats: As age increased, TCR beta diversity per million T cells fell in a roughly linear fashion.

This clonotype was seen at least ten times. Its antigen remains unidentified. With a J-beta primer mix and a sample-barcoded 5' primer, a second PCR ran about 7 to 12 cycles. Every cDNA was tagged by a template-switch adaptor with 12 random nucleotides. MiXCR, run by TCRdb on the 5' RACE reads, gives a single entry per CDR3 protein. The profile covers hundreds of thousands of distinct CDR3 sequences, with about 30% appearing a single time and 15% to 17% taken by the ten largest. Between the trimmed V and J ends, which lost 4 bases and 2 bases, there was a span of 18 bases. The CDR3 runs 16 residues. CDR1 and CDR2 from the germline V gene are GTSNPN and SVGIG (reference sequence).

Sequencing was performed on blood. J is TRBJ2-4 and V is TRBV30; tentative D call: TRBD2 (5 bases). This clonotype originated in a woman aged 80 or over in good health. CDR3 amino acids: CAWKSGKGGTKNIQYF. DNA for the CDR3: TGTGCCTGGAAGTCGGGGAAAGGTGGCACCAAAAACATTCAGTACTTC.